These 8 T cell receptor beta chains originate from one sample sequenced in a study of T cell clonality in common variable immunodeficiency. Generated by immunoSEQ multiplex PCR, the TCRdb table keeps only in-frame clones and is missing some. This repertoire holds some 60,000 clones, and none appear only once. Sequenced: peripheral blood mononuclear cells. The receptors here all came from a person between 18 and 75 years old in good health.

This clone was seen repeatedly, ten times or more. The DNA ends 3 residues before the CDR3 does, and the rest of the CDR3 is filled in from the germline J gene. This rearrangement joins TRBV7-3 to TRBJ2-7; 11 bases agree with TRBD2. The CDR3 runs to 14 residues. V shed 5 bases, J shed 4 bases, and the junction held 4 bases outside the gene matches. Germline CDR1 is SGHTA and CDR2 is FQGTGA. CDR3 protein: CASSRSGGVYEQYF. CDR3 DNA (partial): TGTGCCAGCAGCCGTAGCGGGGGGGTATACGAG.

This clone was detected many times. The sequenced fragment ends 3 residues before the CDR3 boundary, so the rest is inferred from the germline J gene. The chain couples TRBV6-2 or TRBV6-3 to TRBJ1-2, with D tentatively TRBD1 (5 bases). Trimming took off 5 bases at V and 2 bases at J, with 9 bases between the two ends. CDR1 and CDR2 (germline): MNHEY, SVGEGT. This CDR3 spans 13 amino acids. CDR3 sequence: CASSKTENYGYTF. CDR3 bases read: TGTGCCAGCAGTAAGACAGAGAACTATGGC.

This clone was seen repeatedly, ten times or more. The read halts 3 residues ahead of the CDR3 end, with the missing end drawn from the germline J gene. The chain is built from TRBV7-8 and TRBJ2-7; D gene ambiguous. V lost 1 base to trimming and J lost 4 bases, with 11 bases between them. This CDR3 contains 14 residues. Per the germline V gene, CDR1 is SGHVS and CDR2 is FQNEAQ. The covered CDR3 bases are TGTGCCAGCAGCTTAGTAGTGACTCCTTACGAG. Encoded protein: CASSLVVTPYE. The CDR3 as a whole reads CASSLVVTPYEQYF.

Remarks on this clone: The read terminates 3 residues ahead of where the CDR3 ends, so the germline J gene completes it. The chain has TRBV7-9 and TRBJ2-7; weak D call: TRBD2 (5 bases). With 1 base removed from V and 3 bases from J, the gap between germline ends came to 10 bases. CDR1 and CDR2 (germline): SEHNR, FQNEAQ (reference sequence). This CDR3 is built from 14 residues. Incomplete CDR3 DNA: TGTGCCAGCAGCTTAGGTGCGGACTTCTACGAG. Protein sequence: CASSLGADFYE. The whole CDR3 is CASSLGADFYEQYF.

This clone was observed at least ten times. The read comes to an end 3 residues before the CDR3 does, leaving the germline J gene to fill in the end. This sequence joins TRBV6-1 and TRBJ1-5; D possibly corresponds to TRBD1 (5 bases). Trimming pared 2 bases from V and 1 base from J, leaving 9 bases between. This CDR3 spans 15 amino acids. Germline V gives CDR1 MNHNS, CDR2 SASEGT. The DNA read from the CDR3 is TGTGCCAGCAGTGAAATTGGGGGGAGCAATCAGCCC. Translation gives CASSEIGGSNQP. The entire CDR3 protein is CASSEIGGSNQPQHF.

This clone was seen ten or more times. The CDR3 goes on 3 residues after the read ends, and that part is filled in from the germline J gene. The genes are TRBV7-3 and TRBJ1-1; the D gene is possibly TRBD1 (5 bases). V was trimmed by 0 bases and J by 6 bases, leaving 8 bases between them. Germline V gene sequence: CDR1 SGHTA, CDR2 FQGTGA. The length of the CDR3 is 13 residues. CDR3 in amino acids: CASSLTPGAEAFF. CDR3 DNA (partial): TGTGCCAGCAGCTTAACCCCGGGGGCTGAA.

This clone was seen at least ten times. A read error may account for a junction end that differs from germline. The DNA read from the CDR3 is TGCGCCAGCAGCCAAGAATTCGCAGGATCAGTCACCGGGGAG. This codes for CASSQEFAGSVTGE. The CDR3 as a whole reads CASSQEFAGSVTGELFF. J is TRBJ2-2 and V is TRBV4-2; D gene ambiguous. Read coverage stops 3 residues before the CDR3 terminus; the germline J gene supplies the remainder. Germline V gene data show CDR1 as LGHNA and CDR2 as YNFKEQ. CDR3 size: 17 residues.

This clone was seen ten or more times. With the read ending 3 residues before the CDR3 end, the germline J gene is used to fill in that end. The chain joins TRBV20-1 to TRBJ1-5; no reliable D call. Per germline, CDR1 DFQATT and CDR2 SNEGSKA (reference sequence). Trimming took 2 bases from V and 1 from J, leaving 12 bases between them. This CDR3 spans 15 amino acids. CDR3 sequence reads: CSARRQQLSNQPQHF. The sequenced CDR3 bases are TGCAGTGCTAGAAGGCAACAGTTAAGCAATCAGCCC.